Presented here are 3 T cell receptor beta chains from one specimen sequenced in a study of T cell repertoires in ileal Crohn's disease (dated by TCRdb to between 2018 and 2020). The sample's time point, from its label and the paper: neoterminal ileum biopsy at postoperative endoscopy, about 6 months after surgery. The method behind the library was the immunoSEQ multiplex PCR assay. TCRdb limited this immuneACCESS table to in-frame rearrangements with V and J called. A share of clones is missing; checked studies link under half to unresolved V genes, and the rest is unexplained. The sample data list roughly 9,200 clones, and 70% to 80% of these were observed just once. Of the sample, under 20% is held by the ten largest clones. Sequencing was carried out using ileal tissue. Receptors were obtained from an adult with Crohn's disease.

The chain is built from TRBV5-1 and TRBJ2-5; D possibly corresponds to TRBD2 (7 bases). With 1 base removed from V and 11 bases from J, the gap between germline ends came to 18 bases. Germline CDR1 reads SGHRS; CDR2 reads YFSETQ. The CDR3 covers 14 residues. CDR3 amino acids: CASSLTGGLVEQYF. The DNA for the CDR3 is TGCGCCAGCAGCTTGACGGGGGGCTTGGTAGAGCAGTACTTC.

The chain joins TRBV5-4 to TRBJ2-7, with TRBD1 identical over 7 bases. Germline assignment: CDR1 SGHNT and CDR2 YYREEE (reference sequence). The CDR3 covers 14 residues. V gave up 8 bases and J gave up 1 base; unmatched junction bases: 9. The CDR3 region has the DNA TGTGCCAGTACAAGGGGGCCCCTTTCCTACGAGCAGTACTTC. Its protein is CASTRGPLSYEQYF.

The genes are TRBV13 and TRBJ2-7, with TRBD1 as a possible D gene (5 bases). Germline lookup yields CDR1 PRHDT and CDR2 FYEKMQ (reference sequence). There are 15 residues in the CDR3. The V end was cut by 1 base, the J end by 0 bases, with 10 bases between. The CDR3 here is CASSLVQGGSYEQYF. CDR3 sequence (DNA): TGTGCCAGCAGCTTAGTGCAGGGCGGCTCCTACGAGCAGTACTTC.